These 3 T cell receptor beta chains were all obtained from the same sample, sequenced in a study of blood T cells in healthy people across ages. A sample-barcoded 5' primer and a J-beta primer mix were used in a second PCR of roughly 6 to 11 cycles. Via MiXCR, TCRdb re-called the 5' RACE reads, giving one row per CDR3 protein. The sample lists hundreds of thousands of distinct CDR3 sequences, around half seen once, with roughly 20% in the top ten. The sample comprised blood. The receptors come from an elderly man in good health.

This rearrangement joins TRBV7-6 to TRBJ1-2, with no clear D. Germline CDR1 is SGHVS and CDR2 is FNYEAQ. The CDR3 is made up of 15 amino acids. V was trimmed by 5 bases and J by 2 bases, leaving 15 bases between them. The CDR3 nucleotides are TGTGCCAGCAGCATTGACGCCGGAAACAACTATGGCTACACCTTC. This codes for CASSIDAGNNYGYTF. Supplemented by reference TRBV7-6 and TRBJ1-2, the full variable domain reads GAGVSQSPRYKVTKRGQDVALRCDPISGHVSLYWYRQALGQGPEFLTYFNYEAQQDKSGLPNDRFSAERPEGSISTLTIQRTEQRDSAMYRCASSIDAGNNYGYTFGSGTRLTVV.

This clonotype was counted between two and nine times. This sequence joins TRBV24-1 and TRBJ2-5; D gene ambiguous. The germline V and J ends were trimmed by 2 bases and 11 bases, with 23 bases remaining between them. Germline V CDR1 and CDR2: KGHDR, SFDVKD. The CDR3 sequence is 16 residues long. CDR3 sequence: CATSDSGGFVYNEQYF. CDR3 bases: TGTGCCACCAGTGATTCCGGCGGATTCGTATACAATGAGCAGTACTTC.

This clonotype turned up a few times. The DNA for the CDR3 is TGTGCCAGCAGCGCCTCGGACACCAGCTACAATGAGCAGTTCTTC. This sequence encodes CASSASDTSYNEQFF. The rearrangement uses TRBV4-2 and TRBJ2-1, with D possibly TRBD1 on 5 matching bases. The germline V gene has CDR1 LGHNA and CDR2 YNFKEQ. Trimming cost V 5 bases and J 3 bases, with 14 bases left between them. The CDR3 spans 15 residues.